This TCR beta chain was observed in a study of tissue T cells after allogeneic stem cell transplantation. Time point of the sample: mouse harvest day 7 after allogeneic transplant. Mouse grafts combined 10^7 T-cell-depleted bone marrow cells with 10^6 splenic CD5+ T cells. This clone was observed a few times. The gene symbols are mouse symbols. The read finishes 1 residue shy of the CDR3 end, and the germline J gene is used to complete it. Germline V gives CDR1 SNHLY, CDR2 FYNGKV (reference sequence). The CDR3 consists of 14 residues. Trimming cost V 5 bases and J 2 bases; bases outside gene matches: 5. Data came from immunoSEQ multiplex PCR; TCRdb stores just in-frame clones and leaves some out. The data show 8,500 to 9,000 clones, 40% to 45% seen once.

The gene calls are TRBV3 and TRBJ2-7; 8 bases align to TRBD2. The sequence came from a female BALB/c mouse given C57BL/6 T cells with graft-versus-host disease after an allogeneic hematopoietic cell transplant. The sample was skin. The covered CDR3 bases are TGTGCCAGCAGCATTACTGGGGGTCCCTATGAACAGTAC. It specifies CASSITGGPYEQY. The complete CDR3 reads CASSITGGPYEQYF.